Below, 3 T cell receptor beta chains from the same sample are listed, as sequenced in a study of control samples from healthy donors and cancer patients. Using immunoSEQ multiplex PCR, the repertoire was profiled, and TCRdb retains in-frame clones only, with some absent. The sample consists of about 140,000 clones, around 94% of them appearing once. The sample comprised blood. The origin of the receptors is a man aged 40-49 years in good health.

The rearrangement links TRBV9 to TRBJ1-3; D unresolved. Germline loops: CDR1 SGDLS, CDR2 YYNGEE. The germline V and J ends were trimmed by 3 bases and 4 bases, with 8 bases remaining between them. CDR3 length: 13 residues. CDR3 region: CASSAGRGNTIYF. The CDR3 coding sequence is TGTGCCAGCAGCGCAGGACGCGGAAACACCATATATTTT.

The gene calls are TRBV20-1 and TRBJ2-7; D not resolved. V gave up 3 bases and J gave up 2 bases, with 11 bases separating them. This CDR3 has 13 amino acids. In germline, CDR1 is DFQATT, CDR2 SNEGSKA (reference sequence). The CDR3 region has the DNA TGCAGTGCTAGTTCCCAGAGCGCCTACGAGCAGTACTTC. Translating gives CSASSQSAYEQYF.

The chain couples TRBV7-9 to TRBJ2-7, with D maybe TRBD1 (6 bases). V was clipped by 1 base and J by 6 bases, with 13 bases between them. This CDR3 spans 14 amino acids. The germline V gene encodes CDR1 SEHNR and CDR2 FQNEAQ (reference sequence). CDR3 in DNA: TGTGCCAGCAGCTTAGAAGTCACAGGGAGCGAGCAGTACTTC. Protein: CASSLEVTGSEQYF.